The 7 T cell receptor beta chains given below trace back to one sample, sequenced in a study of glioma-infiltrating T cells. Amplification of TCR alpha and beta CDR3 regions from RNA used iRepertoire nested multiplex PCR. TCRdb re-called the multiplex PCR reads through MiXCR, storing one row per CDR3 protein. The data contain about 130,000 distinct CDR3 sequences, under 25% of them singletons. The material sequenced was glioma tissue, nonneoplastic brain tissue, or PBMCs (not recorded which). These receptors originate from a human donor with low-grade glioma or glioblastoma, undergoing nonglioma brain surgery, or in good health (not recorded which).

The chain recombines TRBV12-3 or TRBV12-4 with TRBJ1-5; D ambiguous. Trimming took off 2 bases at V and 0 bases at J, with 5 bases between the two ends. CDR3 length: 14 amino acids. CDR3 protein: CASSLWDSNQPQHF. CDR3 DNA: TGTGCCAGCAGTTTATGGGATAGCAATCAGCCCCAGCATTTT.

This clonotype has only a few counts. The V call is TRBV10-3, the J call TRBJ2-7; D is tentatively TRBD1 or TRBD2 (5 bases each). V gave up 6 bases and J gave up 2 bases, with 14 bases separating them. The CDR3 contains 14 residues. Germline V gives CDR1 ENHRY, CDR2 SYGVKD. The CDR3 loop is CAISPRGDTYEQYV. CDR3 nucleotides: TGTGCCATCAGCCCGAGGGGCGACACCTACGAGCAGTACGTC.

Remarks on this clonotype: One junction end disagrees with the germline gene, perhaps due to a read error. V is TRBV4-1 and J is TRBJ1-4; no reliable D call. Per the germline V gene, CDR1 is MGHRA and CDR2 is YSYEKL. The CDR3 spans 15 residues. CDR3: CASSQLLWTNEELFF. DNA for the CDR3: TGCGCCAGCAGCCAGCTTTTGTGGACTAATGAAGAACTGTTTTTT.

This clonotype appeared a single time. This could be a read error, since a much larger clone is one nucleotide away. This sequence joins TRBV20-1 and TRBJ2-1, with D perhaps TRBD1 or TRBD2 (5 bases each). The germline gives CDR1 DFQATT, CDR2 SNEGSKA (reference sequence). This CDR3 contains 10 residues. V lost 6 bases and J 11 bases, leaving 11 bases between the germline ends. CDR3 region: CSARDDQQFF. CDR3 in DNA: TGCAGTGCCCGGGACGACCAGCAGTTCTTC.

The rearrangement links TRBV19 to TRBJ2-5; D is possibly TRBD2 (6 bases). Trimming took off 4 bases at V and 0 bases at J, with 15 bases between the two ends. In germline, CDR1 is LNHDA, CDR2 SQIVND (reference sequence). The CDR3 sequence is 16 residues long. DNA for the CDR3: TGTGCCAGTAGTAGGGGGGAGATGAATTACCAAGAGACCCAGTACTTC. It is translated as CASSRGEMNYQETQYF.

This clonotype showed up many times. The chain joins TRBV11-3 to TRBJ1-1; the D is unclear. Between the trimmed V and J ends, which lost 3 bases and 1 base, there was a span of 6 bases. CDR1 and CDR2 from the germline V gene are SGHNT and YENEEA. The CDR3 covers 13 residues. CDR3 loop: CASSFGPNTEAFF. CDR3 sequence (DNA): TGTGCCAGCAGCTTCGGACCGAACACTGAAGCTTTCTTT.

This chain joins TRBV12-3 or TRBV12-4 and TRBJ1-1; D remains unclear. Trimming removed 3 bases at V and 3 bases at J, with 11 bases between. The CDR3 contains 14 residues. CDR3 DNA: TGTGCCAGCAGTTTCGGGCAGCGATACACTGAAGCTTTCTTT. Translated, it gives CASSFGQRYTEAFF.